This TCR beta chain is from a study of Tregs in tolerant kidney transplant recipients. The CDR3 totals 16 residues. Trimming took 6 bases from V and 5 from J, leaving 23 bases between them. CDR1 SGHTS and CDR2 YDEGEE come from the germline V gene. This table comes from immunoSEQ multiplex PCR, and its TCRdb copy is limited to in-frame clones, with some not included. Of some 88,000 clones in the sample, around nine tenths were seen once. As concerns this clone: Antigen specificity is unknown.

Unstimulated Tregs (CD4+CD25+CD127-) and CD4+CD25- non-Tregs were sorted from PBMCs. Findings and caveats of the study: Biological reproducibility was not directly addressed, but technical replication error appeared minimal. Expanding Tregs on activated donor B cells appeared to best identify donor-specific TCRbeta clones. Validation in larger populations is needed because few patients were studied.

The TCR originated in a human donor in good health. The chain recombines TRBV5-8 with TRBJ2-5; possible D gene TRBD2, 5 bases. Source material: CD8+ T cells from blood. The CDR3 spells CASTNPLEGRSETQYF. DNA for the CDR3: TGTGCCAGCACGAACCCCCTTGAGGGTCGATCGGAGACCCAGTACTTC.